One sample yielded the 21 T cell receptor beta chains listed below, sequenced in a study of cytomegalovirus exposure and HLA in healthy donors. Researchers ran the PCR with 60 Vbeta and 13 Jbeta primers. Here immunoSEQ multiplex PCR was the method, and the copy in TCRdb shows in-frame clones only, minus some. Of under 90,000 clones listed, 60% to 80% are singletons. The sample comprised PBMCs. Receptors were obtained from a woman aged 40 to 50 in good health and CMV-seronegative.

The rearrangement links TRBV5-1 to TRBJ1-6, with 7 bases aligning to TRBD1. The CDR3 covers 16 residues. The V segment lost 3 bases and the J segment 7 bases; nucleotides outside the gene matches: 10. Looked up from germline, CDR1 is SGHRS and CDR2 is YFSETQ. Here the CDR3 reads CASSSATGAGNSPLHF. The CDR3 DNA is TGCGCCAGCAGCTCTGCTACAGGGGCTGGGAATTCACCCCTCCACTTT. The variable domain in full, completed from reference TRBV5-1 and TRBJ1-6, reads KAGVTQTPRYLIKTRGQQVTLSCSPISGHRSVSWYQQTPGQGLQFLFEYFSETQRNKGNFPGRFSGRQFSNSRSEMNVSTLELGDSALYLCASSSATGAGNSPLHFGNGTRLTVT.

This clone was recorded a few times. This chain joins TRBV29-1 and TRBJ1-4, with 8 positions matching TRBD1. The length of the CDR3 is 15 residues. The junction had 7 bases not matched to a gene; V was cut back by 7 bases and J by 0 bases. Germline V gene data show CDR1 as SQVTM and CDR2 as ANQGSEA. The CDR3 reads CSAQGAGATNEKLFF. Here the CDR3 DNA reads TGCAGCGCCCAGGGGGCGGGTGCAACTAATGAAAAACTGTTTTTT.

The CDR3 protein is CASSGMQGSNEKLFF. As DNA, the CDR3 is TGTGCCAGCAGCGGGATGCAGGGTTCGAATGAAAAACTGTTTTTT. The chain employs TRBV5-4 and TRBJ1-4, with a possible D match to TRBD1 (5 bases). The length of the CDR3 is 15 residues. Germline V CDR1 and CDR2: SGHNT, YYREEE (reference sequence). Deletions cut 4 bases from V and 5 bases from J, with 15 bases between.

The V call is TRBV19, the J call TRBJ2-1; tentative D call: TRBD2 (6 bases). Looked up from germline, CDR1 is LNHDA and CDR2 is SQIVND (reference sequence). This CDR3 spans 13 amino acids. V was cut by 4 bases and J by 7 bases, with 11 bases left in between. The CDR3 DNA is TGTGCCAGTAGTAGGACTGGGAGGAATGAGCAGTTCTTC. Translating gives CASSRTGRNEQFF.

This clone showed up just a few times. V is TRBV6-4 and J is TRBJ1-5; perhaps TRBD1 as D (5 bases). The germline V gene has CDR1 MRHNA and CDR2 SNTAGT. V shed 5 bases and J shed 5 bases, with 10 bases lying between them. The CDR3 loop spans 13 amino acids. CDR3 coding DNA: TGTGCCAGCAGTACCGACAGCGATCAGCCCCAGCATTTT. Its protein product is CASSTDSDQPQHF.

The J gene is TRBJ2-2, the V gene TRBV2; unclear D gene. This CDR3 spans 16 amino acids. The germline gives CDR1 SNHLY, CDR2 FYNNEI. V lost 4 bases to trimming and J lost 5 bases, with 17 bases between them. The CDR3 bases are TGTGCCAGCAGTGGTGGCTGGTCGGGTGGAACCGGGGAGCTGTTTTTT. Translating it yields CASSGGWSGGTGELFF.

The CDR3 sequence is CASSPRLDSSRQETQYF. CDR3 sequence (DNA): TGTGCCAGCTCACCACGACTCGACTCCAGCAGACAAGAGACCCAGTACTTC. The chain recombines TRBV18 with TRBJ2-5; no reliable D call. The germline CDR1 and CDR2 sequences are KGHSH and LQKENI. There are 17 residues in the CDR3. The V and J ends lost 1 base and 2 bases respectively, with 17 bases between them. Full variable domain (rest looked up from reference TRBV18 and TRBJ2-5): NAGVMQNPRHLVRRRGQEARLRCSPMKGHSHVYWYRQLPEEGLKFMVYLQKENIIDESGMPKERFSAEFPKEGPSILRIQQVVRGDSAAYFCASSPRLDSSRQETQYFGPGTRLLVL.

The CDR3 bases are TGTGCCAGCTCACCAACAGCCCCGGGACAGGGGAACTATGGCTACACCTTC. Its protein product is CASSPTAPGQGNYGYTF. The rearrangement links TRBV18 to TRBJ1-2; 10 nucleotides line up with TRBD1. There are 17 residues in the CDR3. V was pared by 2 bases and J by 2 bases, with 8 bases of the junction left unmatched. The germline gives CDR1 KGHSH, CDR2 LQKENI.

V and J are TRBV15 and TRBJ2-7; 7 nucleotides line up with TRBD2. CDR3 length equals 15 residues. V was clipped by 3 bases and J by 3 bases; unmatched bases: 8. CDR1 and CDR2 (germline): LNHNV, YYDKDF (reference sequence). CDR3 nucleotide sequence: TGTGCCACCAGCAGGCCACGGGGGGACTTCTACGAGCAGTACTTC. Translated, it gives CATSRPRGDFYEQYF. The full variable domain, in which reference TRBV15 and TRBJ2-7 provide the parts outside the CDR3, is DAMVIQNPRYQVTQFGKPVTLSCSQTLNHNVMYWYQQKSSQAPKLLFHYYDKDFNNEADTPDNFQSRRPNTSFCFLDIRSPGLGDTAMYLCATSRPRGDFYEQYFGPGTRLTVT.

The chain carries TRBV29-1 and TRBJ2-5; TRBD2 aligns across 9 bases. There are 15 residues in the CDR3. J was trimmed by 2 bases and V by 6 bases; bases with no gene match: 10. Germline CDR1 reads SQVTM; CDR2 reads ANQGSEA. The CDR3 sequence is CSVALGTSSQETQYF. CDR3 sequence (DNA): TGCAGCGTCGCATTGGGGACTAGCTCTCAAGAGACCCAGTACTTC. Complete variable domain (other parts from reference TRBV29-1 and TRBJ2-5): SAVISQKPSRDICQRGTSLTIQCQVDSQVTMMFWYRQQPGQSLTLIATANQGSEATYESGFVIDKFPISRPNLTFSTLTVSNMSPEDSSIYLCSVALGTSSQETQYFGPGTRLLVL.

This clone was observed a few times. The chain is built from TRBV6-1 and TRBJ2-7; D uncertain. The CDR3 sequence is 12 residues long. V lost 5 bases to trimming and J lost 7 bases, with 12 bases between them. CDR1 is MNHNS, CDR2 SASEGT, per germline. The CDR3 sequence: CASSPLLREQYF. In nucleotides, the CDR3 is TGTGCCAGCAGTCCCCTTTTGAGGGAGCAGTACTTC.

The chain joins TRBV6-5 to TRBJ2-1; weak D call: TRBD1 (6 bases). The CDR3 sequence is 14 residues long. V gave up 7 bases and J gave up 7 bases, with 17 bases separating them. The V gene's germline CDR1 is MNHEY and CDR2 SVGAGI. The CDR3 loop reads CASTRDNRGNEQFF. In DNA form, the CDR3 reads TGTGCCAGCACCCGGGACAACCGGGGTAATGAGCAGTTCTTC.

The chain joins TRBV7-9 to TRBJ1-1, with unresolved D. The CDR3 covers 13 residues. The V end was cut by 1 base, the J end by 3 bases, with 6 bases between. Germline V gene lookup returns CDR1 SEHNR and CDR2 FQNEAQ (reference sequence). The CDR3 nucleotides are TGTGCCAGCAGCTTAGTCTCTCACACTGAAGCTTTCTTT. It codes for CASSLVSHTEAFF.

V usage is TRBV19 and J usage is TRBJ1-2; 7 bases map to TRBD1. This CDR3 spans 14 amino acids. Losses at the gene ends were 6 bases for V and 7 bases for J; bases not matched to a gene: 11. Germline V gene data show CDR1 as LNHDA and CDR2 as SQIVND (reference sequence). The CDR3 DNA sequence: TGTGCCAGTAGCTACATCAGGGGGTCTGGTGGCTACACCTTC. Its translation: CASSYIRGSGGYTF.

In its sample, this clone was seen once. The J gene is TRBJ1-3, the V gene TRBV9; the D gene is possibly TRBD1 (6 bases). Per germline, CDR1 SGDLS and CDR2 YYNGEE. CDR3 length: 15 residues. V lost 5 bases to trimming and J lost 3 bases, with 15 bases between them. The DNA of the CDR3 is TGTGCCAGCAGTGACGATACAGGGATTGGAAACACCATATATTTT. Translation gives CASSDDTGIGNTIYF.

This chain's CDR3 is CASSEGRGLFEPQHF. CDR3 in DNA: TGTGCCAGCAGTGAAGGGAGGGGCCTTTTTGAGCCCCAGCATTTT. The V and J genes are TRBV6-1 and TRBJ1-5, with D possibly being TRBD1 (5 bases). This CDR3 is built from 15 residues. V was pared by 1 base and J by 8 bases, with 15 bases between. Germline V gives CDR1 MNHNS, CDR2 SASEGT.

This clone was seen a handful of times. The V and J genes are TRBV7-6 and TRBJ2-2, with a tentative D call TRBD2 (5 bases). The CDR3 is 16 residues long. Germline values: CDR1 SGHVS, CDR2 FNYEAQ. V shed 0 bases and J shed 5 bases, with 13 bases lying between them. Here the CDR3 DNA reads TGTGCCAGCAGCTTAGCGACACGGGGAGAAACCGGGGAGCTGTTTTTT. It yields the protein CASSLATRGETGELFF.

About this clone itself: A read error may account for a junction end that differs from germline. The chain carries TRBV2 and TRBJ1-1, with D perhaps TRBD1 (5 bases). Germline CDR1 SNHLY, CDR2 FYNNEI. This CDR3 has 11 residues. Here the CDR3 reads CASSEAPQVVF. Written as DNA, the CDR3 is TGTGCCAGCAGTGAAGCTCCACAGGTCGTCTTT.

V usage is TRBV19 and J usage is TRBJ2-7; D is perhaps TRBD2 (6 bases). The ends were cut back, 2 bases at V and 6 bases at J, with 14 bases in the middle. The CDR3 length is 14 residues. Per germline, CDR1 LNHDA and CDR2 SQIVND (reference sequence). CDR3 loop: CASSISGSILEQYF. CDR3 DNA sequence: TGTGCCAGTAGTATATCCGGGAGTATTCTCGAGCAGTACTTC. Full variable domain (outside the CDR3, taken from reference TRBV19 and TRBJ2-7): DGGITQSPKYLFRKEGQNVTLSCEQNLNHDAMYWYRQDPGQGLRLIYYSQIVNDFQKGDIAEGYSVSREKKESFPLTVTSAQKNPTAFYLCASSISGSILEQYFGPGTRLTVT.

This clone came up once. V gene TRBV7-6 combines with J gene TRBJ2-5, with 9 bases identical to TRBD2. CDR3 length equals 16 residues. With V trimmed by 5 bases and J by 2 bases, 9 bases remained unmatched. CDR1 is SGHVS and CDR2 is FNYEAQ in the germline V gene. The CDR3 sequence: CASSLISSGTQETQYF. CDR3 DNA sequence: TGTGCCAGCAGCCTCATTTCTAGCGGGACTCAAGAGACCCAGTACTTC.

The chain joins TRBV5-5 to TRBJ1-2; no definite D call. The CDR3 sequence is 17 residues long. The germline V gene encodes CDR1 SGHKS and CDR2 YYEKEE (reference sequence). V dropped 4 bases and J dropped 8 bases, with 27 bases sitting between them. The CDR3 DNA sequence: TGTGCCAGCAGCCGTGGAGAGGGTACGTCTGACCCCTCCGGCTACACCTTC. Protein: CASSRGEGTSDPSGYTF. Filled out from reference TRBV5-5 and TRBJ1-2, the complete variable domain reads DAGVTQSPTHLIKTRGQQVTLRCSPISGHKSVSWYQQVLGQGPQFIFQYYEKEERGRGNFPDRFSARQFPNYSSELNVNALLLGDSALYLCASSRGEGTSDPSGYTFGSGTRLTVV.